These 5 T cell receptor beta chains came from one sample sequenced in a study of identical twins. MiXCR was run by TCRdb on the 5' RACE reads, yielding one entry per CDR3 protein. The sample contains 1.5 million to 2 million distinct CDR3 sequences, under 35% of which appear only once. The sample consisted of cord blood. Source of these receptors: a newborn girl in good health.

CDR3 coding DNA: TGTGCCAGCAGTTATTTACTGACAGGGGGCGAGCAGTACTTC. This codes for CASSYLLTGGEQYF. The chain uses TRBV28 and TRBJ2-7, with TRBD1 identical over 9 bases. In germline, CDR1 is MDHEN, CDR2 SYDVKM. J gave up 6 bases and V 4 bases, and 7 bases lay outside the gene matches. This CDR3 is built from 14 residues.

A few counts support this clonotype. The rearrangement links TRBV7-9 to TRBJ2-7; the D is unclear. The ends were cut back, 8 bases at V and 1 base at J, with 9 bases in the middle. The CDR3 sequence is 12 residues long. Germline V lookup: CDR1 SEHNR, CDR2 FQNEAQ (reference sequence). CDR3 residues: CASADPSYEQYF. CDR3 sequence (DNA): TGTGCCAGCGCGGACCCATCCTACGAGCAGTACTTC.

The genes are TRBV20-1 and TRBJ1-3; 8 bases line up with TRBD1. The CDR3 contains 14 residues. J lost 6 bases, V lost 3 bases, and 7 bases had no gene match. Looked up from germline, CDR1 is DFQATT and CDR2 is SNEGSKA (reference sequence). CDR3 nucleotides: TGCAGTGCTAGTAACAGGGGGTGGTCAAACACCATATATTTT. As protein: CSASNRGWSNTIYF.

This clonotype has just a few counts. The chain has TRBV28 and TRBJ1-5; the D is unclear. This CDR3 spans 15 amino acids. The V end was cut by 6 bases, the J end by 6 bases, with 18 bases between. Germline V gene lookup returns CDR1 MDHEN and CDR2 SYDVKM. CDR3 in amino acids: CASSSPPLTTQPQHF. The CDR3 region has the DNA TGTGCCAGCAGCTCCCCACCCCTGACGACTCAGCCCCAGCATTTT.

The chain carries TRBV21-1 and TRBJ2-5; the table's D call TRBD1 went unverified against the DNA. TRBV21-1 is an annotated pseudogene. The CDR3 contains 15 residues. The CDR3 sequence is CASSKADREAETQYF. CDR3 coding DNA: TGTGCCAGCAGCAAAGCGGACAGGGAAGCGGAGACCCAGTACTTC.